Listed below are T cell receptor beta chains from one sample, sequenced in a study of blood T cell repertoires in COVID-19. Assay: immunoSEQ multiplex PCR; the TCRdb copy retains only in-frame clones and omits some. The data contain hundreds of thousands of clones, 90% of them seen just once; the ten biggest clones take up 2.6%. Sequenced sample: PBMCs or T cells enriched from blood (not recorded which). These receptors were taken from a man in his fifties or sixties who had recovered from COVID-19. Both conserved end residues are part of each CDR3. Each record gives: D gene, J gene, clone size, V gene, CDR3 protein, CDR3 DNA. D genes are given only for firm matches. Not all rows give a size; the values are once, few, many and, for expanded clones, a class.

- TRBJ1-6 - TRBV10-3 CAISESRWGLNSPLHF TGTGCCATCAGTGAGTCGAGATGGGGCCTAAATTCACCCCTCCACTTT
TRBD1 TRBJ1-2 - TRBV7-9 CASSPQGADGYTF TGTGCCAGCAGCCCACAGGGGGCTGACGGCTACACCTTC
- TRBJ1-5 - TRBV7-2 CASSPTPGSHIIQPQHF TGTGCCAGCAGCCCGACCCCAGGCAGCCATATAATACAGCCCCAGCATTTT
- TRBJ2-7 - TRBV2 CASKAGVYEQYF TGTGCCAGCAAGGCAGGGGTCTACGAGCAGTACTTC
- TRBJ1-1 - TRBV27 CASSHRENTEAFF TGTGCCAGCAGTCACCGGGAAAACACTGAAGCTTTCTTT
- TRBJ1-4 - TRBV7-2 CASSLVGRATNEKLFF TGTGCCAGCAGCTTAGTAGGCAGGGCCACTAATGAAAAACTGTTTTTT
TRBD1 TRBJ1-5 - TRBV5-8 CASSPGTGVNQPQHF TGTGCCAGCAGCCCCGGGACAGGAGTCAATCAGCCCCAGCATTTT
- TRBJ2-7 - TRBV3-1/TRBV3-2 CASSQGAYEQYF TGTGCCAGCAGCCAGGGGGCGTACGAGCAGTACTTC
- TRBJ2-2 - TRBV19 CASSTTGSDGELFF TGTGCCAGTAGTACCACAGGGTCGGACGGGGAGCTGTTTTTT
TRBD2 TRBJ2-3 - TRBV6-2/TRBV6-3 CASSYKPSGDPRTQYF TGTGCCAGCAGTTACAAGCCTAGCGGGGACCCGCGTACGCAGTATTTT
TRBD2 TRBJ2-1 once TRBV11-3 CASRSGTSVSEQFF TGTGCCAGCAGGTCCGGGACTAGCGTTAGTGAGCAGTTCTTC
TRBD1 TRBJ1-6 once TRBV3-1/TRBV3-2 CASSPGGQNNSPLHF TGTGCCAGCAGCCCAGGGGGACAGAATAATTCACCCCTCCACTTT
TRBD1 TRBJ2-7 - TRBV5-4 CASSLYRGYEQYF TGTGCCAGCAGCTTGTACAGGGGCTACGAGCAGTACTTC
- TRBJ1-3 few TRBV28 CASRLSSGNTIYF TGTGCCAGTCGTCTATCCTCTGGAAACACCATATATTTT
TRBD1 TRBJ2-3 - TRBV7-2 CASSLARTGSDTQYF TGTGCCAGCAGCTTAGCTCGGACAGGCTCAGATACGCAGTATTTT
TRBD1 TRBJ1-2 - TRBV5-1 CASSLDRGQVDGYTF TGCGCCAGCAGCTTGGATAGGGGGCAGGTTGATGGCTACACCTTC
- TRBJ2-5 - TRBV7-9 CASSAQGETQYF TGTGCCAGCAGCGCCCAGGGGGAGACCCAGTACTTC
TRBD1 TRBJ1-2 - TRBV19 CASSLGTAYGYTF TGTGCCAGTAGCCTCGGGACAGCATATGGCTACACCTTC
TRBD1 TRBJ1-1 - TRBV11-2 CASSSTTGTEAFF TGTGCCAGCAGCTCTACGACAGGGACTGAAGCTTTCTTT
- TRBJ1-4 - TRBV11-2 CASSLQGTPEKLFF TGTGCCAGCAGCTTACAGGGCACGCCTGAAAAACTGTTTTTT
- TRBJ2-5 - TRBV24-1 CATSEGTALQETQYF TGTGCCACCAGTGAAGGTACAGCCCTCCAAGAGACCCAGTACTTC
TRBD1 TRBJ2-2 - TRBV29-1 CSARGDRGNTGELFF TGCAGCGCCCGAGGGGACAGGGGAAACACCGGGGAGCTGTTTTTT
- TRBJ2-1 - TRBV9 CASSGTDWTSLPVEQFF TGTGCCAGCAGCGGAACGGACTGGACGAGCCTCCCCGTTGAGCAGTTCTTC
- TRBJ1-6 - TRBV5-6 CASSLPGVSPLHF TGTGCCAGCAGCTTGCCAGGGGTATCACCCCTCCACTTT
TRBD2 TRBJ2-1 few TRBV19 CASRPSGSRNEQFF TGTGCCAGTCGTCCTAGCGGGAGTCGGAATGAGCAGTTCTTC
- TRBJ1-1 - TRBV9 CASSQHGGSEAFF TGTGCCAGCAGCCAACACGGGGGTTCTGAAGCTTTCTTT
TRBD1 TRBJ2-5 - TRBV7-8 CASSPRTGTEEETQYF TGTGCCAGCAGCCCCCGAACCGGGACAGAAGAAGAGACCCAGTACTTC
TRBD2 TRBJ2-2 - TRBV19 CASTTSGTNTGELFF TGTGCCAGTACGACTAGCGGAACGAACACCGGGGAGCTGTTTTTT
- TRBJ2-1 - TRBV9 CASSVDGGGNEQFF TGTGCCAGCAGCGTAGACGGGGGAGGAAATGAGCAGTTCTTC
TRBD1 TRBJ2-7 - TRBV9 CASSAMGQSIYEQYF TGTGCCAGCAGCGCTATGGGACAGTCGATCTACGAGCAGTACTTC
- TRBJ1-5 - TRBV28 CASSLFWDKNQPQHF TGTGCCAGCAGTTTATTCTGGGACAAAAATCAGCCCCAGCATTTT
- TRBJ1-5 - TRBV27 CASSLRQGGLLLQHF TGTGCCAGCAGTTTAAGGCAGGGTGGGCTCCTACTCCAGCATTTT
- TRBJ1-2 - TRBV29-1 CSVSRDYGYTF TGCAGCGTTTCCAGGGACTATGGCTACACCTTC
- TRBJ1-6 - TRBV7-9 CASSLKQGNSPLHF TGTGCCAGCAGCTTGAAACAGGGTAATTCACCCCTCCACTTT
TRBD2 TRBJ2-3 - TRBV9 CASSGTGTSGGSSRVDTQYF TGTGCCAGCAGCGGGACCGGGACTAGCGGGGGGTCCAGTCGTGTGGATACGCAGTATTTT
TRBD2 TRBJ2-7 - TRBV15 CATSPRRLAGENEQYF TGTGCCACCAGCCCACGTAGACTAGCGGGAGAAAACGAGCAGTACTTC
- TRBJ2-3 - TRBV7-9 CASSLAAFPATDTQYF TGTGCCAGCAGCTTAGCGGCTTTCCCCGCCACAGATACGCAGTATTTT
- TRBJ2-7 - TRBV10-1 CASSENLREEQYF TGCGCCAGCAGTGAGAATCTTCGAGAAGAGCAGTACTTC
- TRBJ1-2 once TRBV3-1/TRBV3-2 CASSQGRGANYGYTF TGTGCCAGCAGCCAAGGGCGGGGGGCTAACTATGGCTACACCTTC
- TRBJ1-6 - TRBV5-5 CASSLNRARSPLHF TGTGCCAGCAGCTTGAACAGGGCGAGGTCACCCCTCCACTTT
TRBD2 TRBJ2-5 - TRBV10-3 CAISGGGASGSRETQYF TGTGCCATCAGTGGAGGGGGAGCTAGCGGGAGCCGGGAGACCCAGTACTTC
TRBD1 TRBJ1-2 - TRBV6-6 CASRGQGYYGYTF TGTGCCAGCAGGGGACAGGGGTACTATGGCTACACCTTC